The 19 T cell receptor beta chains presented below share a single source sample, sequenced in a study of spatial heterogeneity in lung cancer (dated by TCRdb to the late 2010s). Preparation of the library involved 5' RACE. The sequencer was a NextSeq 500. In-frame beta chains were kept once TCRdb had trimmed the public reads at Q25 with fastp and called clones with MiXCR. Duplicate CDR3 protein sequences are folded into a single record with the most common DNA and genes. Across this sample there are nearly 10,000 distinct CDR3 sequences, with approximately 3.5% seen only once. Together, the top ten hold 15% to 20% of the sample. The sample's time point, from its label and the paper: blood taken at disease recurrence. TCR sequencing used whole RNA extracted from tumor and nontumor lung tissue, or from cryopreserved PBMC samples, without cell sorting. Sample: PBMCs, taken at recurrence. These receptors were taken from a female donor with early-stage non-small cell lung cancer.

This clonotype was seen many times. A library made for alpha chains picked up this beta chain off target, so its size means little. This chain links TRBV6-1 with TRBJ2-3; D might be TRBD1 (6 bases). The CDR3 spans 16 residues. V gave up 2 bases and J gave up 4 bases, with 16 bases separating them. The V gene's germline CDR1 is MNHNS and CDR2 SASEGT. The CDR3 reads CASSEFDRWTADTQYF. CDR3 DNA: TGTGCCAGCAGTGAATTTGACAGGTGGACTGCAGATACGCAGTATTTT.

This clonotype was seen ten or more times. The library was designed around alpha chains, so this beta chain is a stray read whose abundance carries little weight. The J gene is TRBJ2-1, the V gene TRBV7-2, with D perhaps matching TRBD1 or TRBD2 (6 bases each). V was pared by 0 bases and J by 4 bases, with 10 bases between. Germline-derived CDR1 and CDR2 are SGHTA and FQGNSA. This CDR3 has 15 residues. CDR3 sequence (DNA): TGTGCCAGCAGCTTAGCGGGGGGCCAATACAATGAGCAGTTCTTC. Translating gives CASSLAGGQYNEQFF.

This clonotype was observed at least ten times. This beta chain represents an off-target read in a library built for alpha chains; its size is of limited meaning. The chain couples TRBV7-2 to TRBJ1-4; TRBD1 agrees at 7 bases. The germline V gene has CDR1 SGHTA and CDR2 FQGNSA. This CDR3 region has 14 residues. Germline trimming cut 1 base from V and 11 bases from J; bases unmatched to any gene: 7. CDR3 region: CASSLVGPGQKLFF. The CDR3 DNA follows: TGTGCCAGCAGCTTAGTAGGGCCGGGACAGAAACTGTTTTTT.

Ten or more counts support this clonotype. Since the library was made to target alpha chains, this beta chain is a stray read and its abundance is not meaningful. The chain recombines TRBV23-1 with TRBJ2-3; 12 bases map to TRBD2. TRBV23-1 falls under the ORF class, with uncertain function. Unmatched junction bases numbered 5, after V lost 3 bases and J lost 4 bases. This CDR3 has 16 amino acids. CDR3 nucleotide sequence: TGCGCCAGCAGTCACAGACTAGCGGGGGCCGCAGATACGCAGTATTTT. It yields the protein CASSHRLAGAADTQYF.

This clonotype was seen ten or more times. Found in a library prepared for alpha chains, this beta chain is an off-target read, and its abundance has little meaning. This rearrangement joins TRBV7-9 to TRBJ2-7, with D perhaps being TRBD1 or TRBD2 (5 bases each). V lost 5 bases and J lost 0, with 11 bases in between. The germline V gene has CDR1 SEHNR and CDR2 FQNEAQ (reference sequence). The CDR3 loop spans 14 amino acids. Written as DNA, the CDR3 is TGTGCCAGCAGCGTTGGGGGTAGCTCCTACGAGCAGTACTTC. It yields the protein CASSVGGSSYEQYF.

This clonotype was recorded at least ten times. This beta chain is an off-target read within a library intended for alpha chains, so its frequency means little. The rearrangement links TRBV6-1 to TRBJ2-7, with D possibly TRBD1 on 6 matching bases. CDR3 length: 13 residues. Looked up from germline, CDR1 is MNHNS and CDR2 is SASEGT. Trimming took 2 bases from V and 4 from J, leaving 9 bases between them. The CDR3 nucleotides are TGTGCCAGCAGTGAAAATAGGGGGTACGAGCAGTACTTC. This codes for CASSENRGYEQYF.

Only a few counts were recorded for this clonotype. With the library built for alpha chains, this beta chain is off target and its frequency is not meaningful. The gene calls are TRBV20-1 and TRBJ1-3; no clear D gene. V gave up 3 bases and J gave up 4 bases, with 7 bases separating them. This CDR3 contains 12 residues. Germline V lookup: CDR1 DFQATT, CDR2 SNEGSKA (reference sequence). DNA of the CDR3: TGCAGTGCTAGCTTTGTGGGAAACACCATATATTTT. It specifies CSASFVGNTIYF.

By sample fraction, this clonotype is medium-sized. This beta chain represents an off-target read in a library built for alpha chains; its size is of limited meaning. The rearrangement joins TRBV7-3 to TRBJ2-6; TRBD1 matches 7 bases. Germline V gene sequence: CDR1 SGHTA, CDR2 FQGTGA. The ends lost 6 bases at V and 1 base at J; junction bases unmatched: 6. The CDR3 is made up of 16 amino acids. The CDR3 sequence is CASRPDRVSGANVLTF. DNA for the CDR3: TGTGCCAGCAGACCCGACAGGGTTTCTGGGGCCAACGTCCTGACTTTC.

This clonotype came up many times. Little can be read into the size of this beta chain, an off-target read in a library designed for alpha chains. The V and J genes are TRBV7-3 and TRBJ2-3; TRBD2 matches 8 bases. Germline loops: CDR1 SGHTA, CDR2 FQGTGA. After removal of 5 bases from V and 5 bases from J, the junction contained 9 bases not matched to a gene. The CDR3 has 15 amino acids. CDR3 sequence reads: CASSPASGGIDTQYF. Written as DNA, the CDR3 is TGTGCCAGCAGCCCGGCCAGCGGGGGAATAGATACGCAGTATTTT.

By sample fraction, this clonotype is medium-sized. This beta chain is an unintended read in a library built for alpha chains; its size means little. The chain has TRBV9 and TRBJ2-7; 10 bases agree with TRBD2. After removal of 4 bases from V and 2 bases from J, the junction contained 3 bases not matched to a gene. This CDR3 has 14 amino acids. Looked up from germline, CDR1 is SGDLS and CDR2 is YYNGEE. In DNA form, the CDR3 reads TGTGCCAGCAGCCTAGCGGGGGTCCCCTACGAGCAGTACTTC. Translation gives CASSLAGVPYEQYF.

This clonotype has more than one count but fewer than ten. Within a library made for alpha chains, this beta chain is off target, and its count is uninformative. The chain has TRBV5-5 and TRBJ2-1, with no clear D. The CDR3 extends over 13 amino acids. CDR1 SGHKS and CDR2 YYEKEE come from the germline V gene (reference sequence). V shed 0 bases and J shed 7 bases, with 8 bases lying between them. CDR3 sequence: CASSLDWLNEQFF. In DNA, the CDR3 is TGTGCCAGCAGCTTGGATTGGCTGAATGAGCAGTTCTTC.

Many counts were recorded for this clonotype. Since the library was made to target alpha chains, this beta chain is a stray read and its abundance is not meaningful. The chain is built from TRBV9 and TRBJ1-6; D is unresolved. Trimming pared 2 bases from V and 7 bases from J, leaving 10 bases between. The CDR3 totals 14 residues. Germline CDR1 and CDR2: SGDLS and YYNGEE. This CDR3 reads CASSVREQNSPLHF. As DNA, the CDR3 is TGTGCCAGCAGCGTCCGGGAGCAAAATTCACCCCTCCACTTT.

Only a few counts were recorded for this clonotype. With the library built for alpha chains, this beta chain is off target and its frequency is not meaningful. J is TRBJ1-6 and V is TRBV5-1; TRBD1 might be the D (5 bases). Between the trimmed V and J ends, which lost 4 bases and 7 bases, there was a span of 12 bases. Germline V gene sequence: CDR1 SGHRS, CDR2 YFSETQ. The CDR3 spans 14 residues. CDR3 amino acids: CASSPAGDNSPLHF. DNA of the CDR3: TGCGCCAGCAGCCCCGCGGGGGACAATTCACCCCTCCACTTT. The complete variable domain, with remaining parts taken from reference TRBV5-1 and TRBJ1-6, reads KAGVTQTPRYLIKTRGQQVTLSCSPISGHRSVSWYQQTPGQGLQFLFEYFSETQRNKGNFPGRFSGRQFSNSRSEMNVSTLELGDSALYLCASSPAGDNSPLHFGNGTRLTVT.

The sample holds many counts of this clonotype. Since the library was made to target alpha chains, this beta chain is a stray read and its abundance is not meaningful. This chain uses TRBV7-2 with TRBJ1-6; perhaps TRBD1 as D (6 bases). Germline lookup yields CDR1 SGHTA and CDR2 FQGNSA. The CDR3 extends over 15 amino acids. Trimming removed 1 base at V and 7 bases at J, with 11 bases between. The CDR3 sequence: CASSLGGGLNSPLHF. Here the CDR3 DNA reads TGTGCCAGCAGCTTAGGGGGGGGCTTGAATTCACCCCTCCACTTT.

In its sample, this clonotype was seen many times. Because this beta chain is a stray read in a library intended to capture alpha chains, its abundance should not be given much weight. The CDR3 coding sequence is TGCAGCGTTGAAAAGATTGGGACCCGACTAGGGGGCTACACCTTC. It encodes CSVEKIGTRLGGYTF. The rearrangement uses TRBV29-1 and TRBJ1-2; D possibly corresponds to TRBD1 (5 bases). The CDR3 is 15 amino acids. Germline V gives CDR1 SQVTM, CDR2 ANQGSEA. V was pared by 2 bases and J by 8 bases, with 21 bases between.

At least ten counts were recorded for this clonotype. This beta chain turned up in a library designed for alpha chains; as an off-target read, its abundance says little. The chain combines TRBV28 with TRBJ1-2; possibly TRBD1 for D (6 bases). There are 13 residues in the CDR3. V was cut by 10 bases and J by 0 bases, with 12 bases left in between. Germline V gene data show CDR1 as MDHEN and CDR2 as SYDVKM. For the CDR3, the DNA is TGTGCCACCCAGGACAGAGCTAACTATGGCTACACCTTC. Translating gives CATQDRANYGYTF.

In its sample, this clonotype was seen many times. This beta chain appears as a stray read in a library generated for alpha chains; its size is not informative. This sequence joins TRBV7-2 and TRBJ2-7, with TRBD1 identical over 10 bases. This CDR3 is 14 amino acids long. CDR1 SGHTA and CDR2 FQGNSA come from the germline V gene. V dropped 0 bases and J dropped 7; count of bases not matched to a gene: 3. The CDR3 coding sequence is TGTGCCAGCAGCTTAGCGGGGACAGGGGTTGAGCAGTACTTC. Its translation: CASSLAGTGVEQYF.

This clonotype was seen ten or more times. The size of this beta chain means little, since it is a stray read in a library made for alpha chains. DNA of the CDR3: TGTGCCAGCAGTTACCCCCCACAGGGTCGCAATTCACCCCTCCACTTT. The encoded protein is CASSYPPQGRNSPLHF. The chain carries TRBV6-6 and TRBJ1-6, with D tentatively TRBD1 (6 bases). Germline V gene data show CDR1 as MNHNY and CDR2 as SVGAGI (reference sequence). The CDR3 has 16 residues. V lost 2 bases, J lost 7 bases, and 15 bases lay in between.

This clonotype appeared many times. Because the CDR3's place on the DNA is in doubt, the DNA is left out and the CDR3 is given as listed by TCRdb. The library was built for alpha chains, so this beta chain is an off-target read and its size means little. This rearrangement joins TRBV5-1 to TRBJ2-2; the tabulated D call, TRBD1, remains unverified against the DNA. The CDR3 is 16 amino acids in total, end residues counted. Germline V lookup: CDR1 SGHRS, CDR2 YFSETQ. CDR3 residues: CASSSDRGQGPGSCFF.